These 13 T cell receptor beta chains originate from one sample sequenced in a study of cytomegalovirus exposure and HLA in healthy donors (dated by TCRdb to between 2016 and 2019). The library was made by the immunoSEQ multiplex PCR assay. A mixture of 60 forward primers for TCR Vbeta segments and 13 reverse primers for TCR Jbeta segments was used in the multiplex PCR. TCRdb stores this immuneACCESS table with in-frame sequences only. Part of the clones is absent; in the studies checked, under half of the shortfall reflects unresolved V genes, and no reason is known for the rest. This sample gives 150,000 to 200,000 clones in total; nearly 70% of them show up just once. Roughly 10% of the sample belongs to the ten largest clones. What was sequenced was PBMCs. The origin of the receptors is a man aged 30 to 45 in good health and CMV-seropositive.

The chain employs TRBV7-9 and TRBJ2-3, with TRBD2 matching over 14 bases. This CDR3 comprises 16 residues. V gave up 4 bases and J gave up 2 bases; unmatched junction bases: 2. The germline V gene has CDR1 SEHNR and CDR2 FQNEAQ (reference sequence). In DNA form, the CDR3 reads TGTGCCAGCAGCTCGGGACTAGCGGGAGTCACAGATACGCAGTATTTT. Translation gives CASSSGLAGVTDTQYF. The whole variable domain, remainder taken from reference TRBV7-9 and TRBJ2-3, is DTGVSQNPRHKITKRGQNVTFRCDPISEHNRLYWYRQTLGQGPEFLTYFQNEAQLEKSRLLSDRFSAERPKGSFSTLEIQRTEQGDSAMYLCASSSGLAGVTDTQYFGPGTRLTVL.

The V gene is TRBV28, the J gene TRBJ2-5; D perhaps matches TRBD2 (6 bases). Looked up from germline, CDR1 is MDHEN and CDR2 is SYDVKM. This CDR3 spans 13 amino acids. V was clipped by 3 bases and J by 3 bases, with 8 bases between them. The CDR3 DNA reads as TGTGCCAGCAGTTTTGGAGGGAAAGAGACCCAGTACTTC. Translating gives CASSFGGKETQYF.

Turning to this clone: Other DNA sequences in the same sample also yield this CDR3. V usage is TRBV5-1 and J usage is TRBJ2-2, with TRBD1 matching over 7 bases. In germline, CDR1 is SGHRS, CDR2 YFSETQ. This CDR3 region has 16 residues. J gave up 0 bases and V 4 bases, and 6 bases lay outside the gene matches. The CDR3 here is CASSRTGTANTGELFF. As DNA, the CDR3 is TGCGCCAGCAGCAGGACCGGGACAGCGAACACCGGGGAGCTGTTTTTT.

V is TRBV5-1 and J is TRBJ2-7; 7 bases match TRBD2. Germline CDR1 and CDR2: SGHRS and YFSETQ. With 4 bases clipped from V and 0 bases from J, the junction kept 10 bases outside the gene matches. This CDR3 comprises 16 residues. The CDR3 nucleotides are TGCGCCAGCAGCCTGGGGCCGGGCGGGAGCTCCTACGAGCAGTACTTC. This translates into CASSLGPGGSSYEQYF.

CDR3 DNA: TGTGCCTGGAGCTTTGGGCAGTCGTATTCCTACGAGCAGTACTTC. Translation gives CAWSFGQSYSYEQYF. The rearrangement links TRBV30 to TRBJ2-7; D not resolved. With 3 bases removed from V and 1 base from J, the gap between germline ends came to 16 bases. Looked up from germline, CDR1 is GTSNPN and CDR2 is SVGIG (reference sequence). CDR3 length: 15 amino acids.

This chain uses TRBV15 with TRBJ2-7; D is uncertain. CDR1 is LNHNV and CDR2 is YYDKDF in the germline V gene (reference sequence). Trimming cost V 1 base and J 2 bases, with 18 bases left between them. This CDR3 is 17 amino acids long. The CDR3 coding sequence is TGTGCCACCAGCAGAGTGGTGGAGTCACTCATCCCCTACGAGCAGTACTTC. Its translation is CATSRVVESLIPYEQYF.

This clone was picked up a small number of times. The genes are TRBV30 and TRBJ1-1; 9 bases agree with TRBD1. The trim removed 3 bases at V and 4 bases at J, leaving 3 bases unmatched. Germline values: CDR1 GTSNPN, CDR2 SVGIG (reference sequence). This CDR3 is 13 amino acids long. In DNA, the CDR3 is TGTGCCTGGAGCGCGGGACAGGGCACTGAAGCTTTCTTT. Protein product: CAWSAGQGTEAFF.

The V and J genes are TRBV5-4 and TRBJ2-1, with 9 bases matching TRBD2. Germline V gene sequence: CDR1 SGHNT, CDR2 YYREEE (reference sequence). The CDR3 spans 15 residues. J lost 6 bases, V lost 7 bases, and 11 bases had no gene match. CDR3 residues: CASHIGTSGFNEQFF. CDR3 DNA sequence: TGTGCCAGCCACATTGGAACTAGCGGGTTCAATGAGCAGTTCTTC.

The DNA for the CDR3 is TGTGCCAGCAGTTTAGGTGCTACGAACAATGAGCAGTTCTTC. It is translated as CASSLGATNNEQFF. The chain employs TRBV27 and TRBJ2-1; D is uncertain. Per germline, CDR1 MNHEY and CDR2 SMNVEV (reference sequence). The CDR3 covers 14 residues. The germline V and J ends were trimmed by 2 bases and 5 bases, with 10 bases remaining between them.

This clone showed up just a few times. The chain has TRBV5-1 and TRBJ2-7, with a weak D call TRBD2 (5 bases). The CDR3 has 13 residues. CDR1 is SGHRS, CDR2 YFSETQ, per germline. V lost 2 bases and J 3 bases, leaving 9 bases between the germline ends. This CDR3 reads CASSFHEGYEQYF. In nucleotides, the CDR3 is TGCGCCAGCAGCTTTCACGAGGGCTACGAGCAGTACTTC.

The CDR3 protein is CASSPLTGQDEKLFF. CDR3 nucleotide sequence: TGTGCCAGCAGCCCTCTGACAGGGCAGGATGAAAAACTGTTTTTT. The V gene is TRBV7-6, the J gene TRBJ1-4; 7 bases agree with TRBD1. Trimming cost V 5 bases and J 6 bases; bases outside gene matches: 9. This CDR3 comprises 15 residues. Looked up from germline, CDR1 is SGHVS and CDR2 is FNYEAQ.

The J gene is TRBJ2-3, the V gene TRBV6-1, with TRBD2 identical over 10 bases. The CDR3 is 15 residues long. Germline V lookup: CDR1 MNHNS, CDR2 SASEGT. V lost 5 bases to trimming and J lost 3 bases; unmatched junction nucleotides: 5. The CDR3 sequence is CASSSLAGETDTQYF. The DNA of the CDR3 is TGTGCCAGCAGTTCCCTAGCGGGAGAGACAGATACGCAGTATTTT.

V usage is TRBV9 and J usage is TRBJ2-4; D is unresolved. Germline lookup yields CDR1 SGDLS and CDR2 YYNGEE. The germline V and J ends were trimmed by 0 bases and 13 bases, with 11 bases remaining between them. The CDR3 loop spans 12 amino acids. CDR3 coding DNA: TGTGCCAGCAGCGTAGGCACTCACCCACAGTACTTC. Its translation: CASSVGTHPQYF. Variable domain in full (rest from reference TRBV9 and TRBJ2-4): DSGVTQTPKHLITATGQRVTLRCSPRSGDLSVYWYQQSLDQGLQFLIQYYNGEERAKGNILERFSAQQFPDLHSELNLSSLELGDSALYFCASSVGTHPQYFGAGTRLSVL.